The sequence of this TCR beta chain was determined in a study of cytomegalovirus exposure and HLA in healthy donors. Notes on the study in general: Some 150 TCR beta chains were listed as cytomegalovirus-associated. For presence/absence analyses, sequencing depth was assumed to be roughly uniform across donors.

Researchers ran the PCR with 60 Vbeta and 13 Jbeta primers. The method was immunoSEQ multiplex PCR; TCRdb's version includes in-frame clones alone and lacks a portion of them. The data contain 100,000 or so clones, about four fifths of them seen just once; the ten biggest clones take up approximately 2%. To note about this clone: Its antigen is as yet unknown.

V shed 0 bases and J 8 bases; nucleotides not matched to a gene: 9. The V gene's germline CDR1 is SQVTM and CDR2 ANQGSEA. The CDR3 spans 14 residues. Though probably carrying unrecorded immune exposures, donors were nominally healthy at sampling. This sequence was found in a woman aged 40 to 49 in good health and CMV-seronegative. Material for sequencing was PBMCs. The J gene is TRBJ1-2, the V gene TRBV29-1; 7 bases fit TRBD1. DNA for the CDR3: TGCAGCGTTGAAGAGGTGGCAGGGGGAGGCGGCTACACCTTC. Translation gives CSVEEVAGGGGYTF.